The 24 T cell receptor beta chains below all came from one sample that was sequenced in a study of neurological immune-mediated disorders. TCRdb called the 5' RACE reads again in MiXCR, with one record for every CDR3 protein. The table lists about 82,000 distinct CDR3 sequences, just over 2.5% of them singletons. Input material: PBMCs. These receptors came from a woman in her thirties with multiple sclerosis.

This clonotype was picked up many times. The genes are TRBV12-3 or TRBV12-4 and TRBJ1-5; D call uncertain. CDR3 size: 15 residues. V was cut by 3 bases and J by 9 bases, with 18 bases left in between. The DNA of the CDR3 is TGTGCCAGCAGTTTGGGCGCCGCTTATACTGGGCCCCAGCATTTT. Translated, it gives CASSLGAAYTGPQHF.

This clonotype was observed at least ten times. The chain uses TRBV5-6 and TRBJ2-1; TRBD2 aligns across 7 bases. Germline assignment: CDR1 SGHDT and CDR2 YYEEEE. The CDR3 loop spans 16 amino acids. The V and J ends lost 4 bases and 5 bases, in that order; junction bases with no gene match: 12. This chain's CDR3 is CASSRHSREVHNEQFF. In DNA form, the CDR3 reads TGTGCCAGCAGCCGCCACAGTCGGGAGGTTCACAATGAGCAGTTCTTC.

The table lists this clonotype with many counts. The CDR3 region has the DNA TGTGCCAGCAGCGTAGAGGTCGTATCGCCCCTCCACTTT. As protein: CASSVEVVSPLHF. This chain links TRBV9 with TRBJ1-6, with D hard to call. Germline V gene sequence: CDR1 SGDLS, CDR2 YYNGEE. The V gene lost 0 bases and the J gene lost 13 bases, with 11 bases spanning the gap. The CDR3 extends over 13 amino acids.

This clonotype was detected ten times or more. The chain is built from TRBV29-1 and TRBJ1-1; TRBD1 aligns across 9 bases. The germline gives CDR1 SQVTM, CDR2 ANQGSEA. This CDR3 has 15 residues. V lost 8 bases to trimming and J lost 5 bases; unmatched junction nucleotides: 15. The CDR3 DNA reads as TGCAGCTTTACAGGGGGCGGGGGAGGTAGGACTGAAGCTTTCTTT. This encodes CSFTGGGGGRTEAFF. The whole variable domain, remainder taken from reference TRBV29-1 and TRBJ1-1, is SAVISQKPSRDICQRGTSLTIQCQVDSQVTMMFWYRQQPGQSLTLIATANQGSEATYESGFVIDKFPISRPNLTFSTLTVSNMSPEDSSIYLCSFTGGGGGRTEAFFGQGTRLTVV.

This clonotype came up many times. V and J are TRBV6-5 and TRBJ2-3; 8 bases are a match to TRBD2. Germline CDR1 and CDR2: MNHEY and SVGAGI. The V segment lost 0 bases and the J segment 4 bases; nucleotides outside the gene matches: 9. The CDR3 runs 17 residues. CDR3: CASSYSQYGGVSDTQYF. In nucleotides, the CDR3 is TGTGCCAGCAGTTACTCCCAGTACGGGGGGGTTTCAGATACGCAGTATTTT.

This clonotype was recorded many times. This chain connects TRBV12-3 or TRBV12-4 to TRBJ1-1, with TRBD1 matching 9 bases. Germline trimming cut 6 bases from V and 5 bases from J; bases unmatched to any gene: 7. The CDR3 is 14 residues long. CDR3: CASSWGQGITEAFF. The CDR3 coding sequence is TGTGCCAGCAGCTGGGGACAGGGTATTACTGAAGCTTTCTTT.

This clonotype was seen at least ten times. The rearrangement links TRBV5-6 to TRBJ2-1; 12 bases match TRBD2. The trim removed 4 bases at V and 4 bases at J, leaving 3 bases unmatched. Germline CDR1 reads SGHDT; CDR2 reads YYEEEE. The CDR3 has 15 residues. CDR3 DNA sequence: TGTGCCAGCAGCCCCGGGACTAGCGGGTACAATGAGCAGTTCTTC. This gives the protein CASSPGTSGYNEQFF.

This clonotype was counted many times. The chain couples TRBV7-8 to TRBJ2-3; D gene uncertain. The V gene lost 2 bases and the J gene lost 3 bases, with 6 bases spanning the gap. The CDR3 covers 13 residues. Germline CDR1 SGHVS, CDR2 FQNEAQ. The CDR3 nucleotides read TGTGCCAGCAGCTTAAGCTGGACAGATACGCAGTATTTT. It is translated as CASSLSWTDTQYF.

This clonotype was recorded many times. The chain combines TRBV25-1 with TRBJ2-1, with 11 nucleotides matching TRBD2. There are 13 residues in the CDR3. Germline CDR1 and CDR2: MGHDK and SYGVNS. V was clipped by 7 bases and J by 4 bases; unmatched bases: 0. CDR3 nucleotides: TGTGCCAGCATAGCGGGAGGGTACAATGAGCAGTTCTTC. Translation: CASIAGGYNEQFF. The full variable domain, its missing parts supplied by reference TRBV25-1 and TRBJ2-1, is EADIYQTPRYLVIGTGKKITLECSQTMGHDKMYWYQQDPGMELHLIHYSYGVNSTEKGDLSSESTVSRIRTEHFPLTLESARPSHTSQYLCASIAGGYNEQFFGPGTRLTVL.

This clonotype was recorded at least ten times. The rearrangement links TRBV20-1 to TRBJ2-7, with D tentatively TRBD1 or TRBD2 (5 bases each). The CDR3 loop spans 14 amino acids. Germline CDR1 DFQATT, CDR2 SNEGSKA (reference sequence). V was trimmed by 5 bases and J by 0 bases, leaving 14 bases between them. CDR3 sequence reads: CSAVPGPNSYEQYF. Written as DNA, the CDR3 is TGCAGTGCTGTACCGGGACCGAACTCCTACGAGCAGTACTTC.

This clonotype was recorded at least ten times. This sequence joins TRBV7-8 and TRBJ2-1; 14 nucleotides line up with TRBD2. The V gene's germline CDR1 is SGHVS and CDR2 FQNEAQ. V was clipped by 0 bases and J by 5 bases; unmatched bases: 18. This CDR3 contains 22 residues. The DNA of the CDR3 is TGTGCCAGCAGCTTAGCCCGAATAACCGGGACTAGCGGGAGTTTTTTGAACAATGAGCAGTTCTTC. Translating gives CASSLARITGTSGSFLNNEQFF.

In this sample, this clonotype turned up many times. The CDR3 region is CASSYSGLTDTQYF. The CDR3 region has the DNA TGTGCCAGCAGCTACTCGGGACTCACAGATACGCAGTATTTT. The rearrangement joins TRBV7-2 to TRBJ2-3, with D tentatively TRBD2 (6 bases). CDR1 and CDR2 (germline): SGHTA, FQGNSA. The CDR3 spans 14 residues. V was shortened by 4 bases and J by 2 bases, with 10 bases between the two germline ends.

This clonotype was recorded at least ten times. The chain links TRBV21-1 to TRBJ2-1; TRBD2 is the table's D call, not checked against the DNA. TRBV21-1 is a pseudogene segment. This CDR3 is 24 amino acids long. The CDR3 region is CASSKRCGFSGGLARGRTYNEQFF. The CDR3 nucleotides are TGTGCCAGCAGCAAAAGATGTGGGTTCAGCGGGGGACTAGCGAGAGGGCGGACCTACAATGAGCAGTTCTTC.

This clonotype was found many times. This chain joins TRBV20-1 and TRBJ2-5; 7 bases are a match to TRBD2. V trimming: 3 bases; J trimming: 3 bases; junction bases outside the gene matches: 10. Per germline, CDR1 DFQATT and CDR2 SNEGSKA (reference sequence). CDR3 size: 15 residues. The CDR3 sequence: CSASTPLAEKETQYF. DNA of the CDR3: TGCAGTGCTAGTACTCCTCTAGCGGAGAAAGAGACCCAGTACTTC.

This clonotype was observed many times. V is TRBV28 and J is TRBJ2-3; no clear D. The germline V gene encodes CDR1 MDHEN and CDR2 SYDVKM. Trimming took 8 bases from V and 5 from J, leaving 14 bases between them. The CDR3 sequence is 13 residues long. The CDR3 protein is CASGVFLGDTQYF. DNA of the CDR3: TGTGCCAGCGGGGTGTTTTTAGGAGATACGCAGTATTTT.

This clonotype has a count of ten or more. V usage is TRBV20-1 and J usage is TRBJ1-5, with 7 positions matching TRBD1. The germline CDR1 and CDR2 sequences are DFQATT and SNEGSKA (reference sequence). The CDR3 contains 16 residues. V gave up 6 bases and J gave up 5 bases; unmatched junction bases: 16. CDR3 sequence: CSAEKTGTDYYQPQHF. CDR3 DNA: TGCAGTGCAGAAAAGACCGGGACAGATTATTATCAGCCCCAGCATTTT.

This clonotype was found many times. The chain joins TRBV4-3 to TRBJ2-1, with D perhaps TRBD2 (6 bases). The CDR3 consists of 16 residues. Trimming shortened V by 3 bases and J by 8 bases, and 20 bases separated the two germline ends. CDR1 and CDR2 from the germline V gene are LGHNA and YSLEER. This CDR3 reads CASSQGETGVNDEQFF. In DNA form, the CDR3 reads TGCGCCAGCAGCCAGGGGGAAACGGGAGTGAACGATGAGCAGTTCTTC.

This clonotype was seen many times. The rearrangement links TRBV28 to TRBJ2-7; weak D call: TRBD2 (5 bases). Trimming cost V 5 bases and J 3 bases, with 8 bases left between them. The CDR3 has 12 amino acids. CDR1 and CDR2 from the germline V gene are MDHEN and SYDVKM. CDR3 bases: TGTGCCAGCAGTACAGAGGGCTACGAGCAGTACTTC. This gives the protein CASSTEGYEQYF.

This clonotype showed up many times. CDR3 nucleotide sequence: TGTGCCTCATACGATGAGGACGGCACAGATACGCAGTATTTT. This gives the protein CASYDEDGTDTQYF. This chain links TRBV6-2 or TRBV6-3 with TRBJ2-3; D remains ambiguous. CDR1 MNHEY and CDR2 SVGEGT come from the germline V gene. The CDR3 runs 14 residues. V lost 11 bases, J lost 1 base, and 16 bases lay in between.

This clonotype appeared many times. The rearrangement links TRBV3-1 to TRBJ2-7; D is uncertain. CDR1 and CDR2 (germline): LGHDT, YNNKEL (reference sequence). The V and J ends lost 0 bases and 5 bases respectively, with 8 bases between them. The CDR3 has 13 residues. The CDR3 DNA is TGTGCCAGCAGCCAAGAAATCGCGAACGAGCAGTACTTC. This translates into CASSQEIANEQYF.

This clonotype was observed at least ten times. V usage is TRBV12-3 or TRBV12-4 and J usage is TRBJ1-1; D is unclear. Between the trimmed V and J ends, which lost 2 bases and 3 bases, there was a span of 10 bases. CDR3 length equals 14 residues. The CDR3 protein is CASSLRAVDTEAFF. For the CDR3, the DNA is TGTGCCAGCAGTTTACGGGCGGTCGACACTGAAGCTTTCTTT.

This clonotype was observed a few times. A much larger clone lies a single base off, so this may be a read error. V and J are TRBV20-1 and TRBJ1-2, with no clear D. Germline CDR1 is DFQATT and CDR2 is SNEGSKA (reference sequence). V was pared by 4 bases and J by 6 bases, with 21 bases between. The CDR3 length is 15 residues. CDR3 sequence reads: CSAINRPIRADGYTF. For the CDR3, the DNA is TGCAGTGCTATCAACAGACCCATAAGAGCAGATGGCTACACCTTC.

This clonotype was detected ten times or more. The chain carries TRBV21-1 and TRBJ1-1; TRBD1, as called in the table, went unchecked against the DNA. TRBV21-1 is designated a pseudogene. CDR3 size: 14 residues. In DNA, the CDR3 is TGTGCCAGCAGCAAAGTGACAGTGAACACTGAAGCTTTCTTT. Protein product: CASSKVTVNTEAFF.

This clonotype was detected ten times or more. The genes are TRBV5-1 and TRBJ2-3, with D possibly called TRBD1 or TRBD2 (6 bases each). The CDR3 loop spans 16 amino acids. The V and J ends lost 1 base and 2 bases respectively, with 14 bases between them. CDR1 is SGHRS and CDR2 is YFSETQ in the germline V gene. The CDR3, as DNA: TGCGCCAGCAGCTTGTCATCGGGGGCGAACACAGATACGCAGTATTTT. As protein: CASSLSSGANTDTQYF.